Below, one TCR beta chain is given with its context. The target of this receptor is not known. No quality values exist for individual bases; no much larger clone is one base distant. The sample comes from a study of Ad26.COV2.S vaccination and SARS-CoV-2 variants (dated by TCRdb to about 2021). Describing the broader study: The specificity and breadth of SARS-CoV-2-reactive T cell receptors after Ad26.COV2.S vaccination were assessed by TCRbeta repertoire sequencing. A total of around 32 samples were included in the TCR-sequenced set, comprising about 20 Ad26.COV2.S vaccine recipients, 5 placebo recipients and 8 SARS-CoV-2 convalescent individuals.

The germline V gene provides CDR1 SGHRS and CDR2 YFSETQ. Between the V and J ends, shortened by 1 base and 0 bases respectively, the junction contains 8 bases. The CDR3 has 14 amino acids, counting the end cysteine and phenylalanine. The entry retains the CDR3 DNA only, 42 bases that are in frame from base 1. The time point label, as the study defines it: individuals recovered from natural SARS-CoV-2 infection. The research as a whole found: Comparable non-spike TCR breadth was observed between vaccine and placebo recipients, consistent with only spike being contained in the vaccine. The authors noted that the TCR breadth and depth analyses may have underestimated total T cell responses. Substantial breadth of spike-specific CD8+ and CD4+ T cell responses was reported after vaccination. Compared with placebo recipients, Ad26.COV2.S recipients showed higher spike-specific TCR breadth (P = 0.0014).

The immunoSEQ Assay was the method used to sequence TCRbeta CDR3 regions. After extraction, genomic DNA underwent amplification by bias-controlled multiplex PCR, followed by high-throughput sequencing. As for the authors' bioinformatics: To quantify the absolute abundance of every unique TCRbeta CDR3 region, sequences were collapsed and filtered. T cell fraction was estimated by normalizing TCRbeta template counts to usable DNA, with usable DNA measured through amplification of reference genes found in all nucleated cells. Repertoire TCRs were annotated as SARS-CoV-2-specific when V gene, CDR3 amino acid sequence and J gene were exactly matched to a known reactive TCR set. The reference SARS-CoV-2 TCR set came from MIRA and was filtered for enrichment in COVID-19-positive ImmuneCODE repertoires, removing public or cross-reactive TCRs. Drawing on the MIRA antigens, annotated TCRs were analysed further at the level of specific ORF or position within ORF. Breadth was defined as the number of annotated unique rearrangements divided by the total number of unique productive rearrangements, and depth was defined as the summed frequency of the annotated unique rearrangements. TCR breadth was compared between groups using two-sided Wilcoxon rank-sum tests. The table comes from immuneACCESS by way of TCRdb, which keeps in-frame sequences with V and J called. Part of the clones is missing from these tables; in studies checked, under half for an unresolved V gene and the rest for unknown reasons. V and J calls and clone size follow that table, whereas D and trimming were derived from the DNA. The sample has more than 40,000 clones on record, roughly four fifths of them singletons. Roughly 45% of the sample goes to the ten largest clones.

The receptor comes from a human donor who had recovered from COVID-19. The chain uses TRBV5-1 and TRBJ2-7; no D gene call is confident. Here the sequenced sample was peripheral blood, taken after recovery from COVID-19. The encoded CDR3 is CASSLSGASYEQYF. DNA sequence: TGCGCCAGCAGCTTGTCCGGTGCCTCCTACGAGCAGTACTTC.